This paragraph reports one T cell receptor (beta chain). This specimen belongs to a study of beta chain features in type 1 diabetes. With 6 bases removed from V and 3 bases from J, the gap between germline ends came to 6 bases. This CDR3 spans 10 amino acids. Germline lookup yields CDR1 DFQATT and CDR2 SNEGSKA (reference sequence). The isolated RNA, all of it, was reverse transcribed, so expressed TCRB transcripts were what got sequenced. The data were produced by immunoSEQ multiplex PCR, yet TCRdb's version contains in-frame clones alone and is incomplete. The sample contains around 300,000 clones, 8% to 13% of which appear only once.

Sequencing input: naive CD4+ T cells from blood. The chain combines TRBV20-1 with TRBJ2-7; perhaps TRBD2 as D (6 bases). This sequence originates from a woman in her 30s in good health. In DNA form, the CDR3 reads TGCAGTGCGCGGGACTACGAGCAGTACTTC. The encoded protein is CSARDYEQYF.